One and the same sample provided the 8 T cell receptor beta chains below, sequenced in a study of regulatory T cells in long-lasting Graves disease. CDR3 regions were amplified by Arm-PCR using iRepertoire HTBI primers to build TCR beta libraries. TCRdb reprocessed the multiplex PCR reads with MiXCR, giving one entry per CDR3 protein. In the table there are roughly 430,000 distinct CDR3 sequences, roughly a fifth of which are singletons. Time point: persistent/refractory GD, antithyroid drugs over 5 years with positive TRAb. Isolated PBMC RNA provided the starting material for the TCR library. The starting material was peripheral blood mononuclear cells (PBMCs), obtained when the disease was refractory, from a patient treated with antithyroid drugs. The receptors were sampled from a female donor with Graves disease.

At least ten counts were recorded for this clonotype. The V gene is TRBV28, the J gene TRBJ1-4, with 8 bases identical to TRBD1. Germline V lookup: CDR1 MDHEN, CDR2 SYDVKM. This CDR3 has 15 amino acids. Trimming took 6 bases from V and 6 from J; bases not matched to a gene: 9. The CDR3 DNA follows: TGTGCCAGCAGAGGGCAGGGGGCGCCGGATGAAAAACTGTTTTTT. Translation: CASRGQGAPDEKLFF.

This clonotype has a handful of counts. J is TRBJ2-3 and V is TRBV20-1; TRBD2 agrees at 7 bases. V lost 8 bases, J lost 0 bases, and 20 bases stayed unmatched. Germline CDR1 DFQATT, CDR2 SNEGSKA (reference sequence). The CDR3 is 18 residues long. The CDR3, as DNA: TGCAGTCTCTGGCCTTTGGCTAGCGGAGCCCCTAGCACAGATACGCAGTATTTT. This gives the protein CSLWPLASGAPSTDTQYF.

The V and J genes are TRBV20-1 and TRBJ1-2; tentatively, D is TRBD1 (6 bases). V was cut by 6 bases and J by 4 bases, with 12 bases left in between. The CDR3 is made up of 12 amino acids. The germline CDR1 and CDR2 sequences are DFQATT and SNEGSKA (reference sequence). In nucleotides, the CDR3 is TGCAGTGCAGTAGAGGGGGGCTATGGCTACACCTTC. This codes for CSAVEGGYGYTF.

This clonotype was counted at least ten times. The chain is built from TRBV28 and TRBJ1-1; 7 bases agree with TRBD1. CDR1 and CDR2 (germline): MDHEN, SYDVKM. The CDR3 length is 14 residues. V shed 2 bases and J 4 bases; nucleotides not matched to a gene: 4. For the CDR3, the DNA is TGTGCCAGCAGTTTAGGGTACAGGGGCACTGAAGCTTTCTTT. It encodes CASSLGYRGTEAFF.

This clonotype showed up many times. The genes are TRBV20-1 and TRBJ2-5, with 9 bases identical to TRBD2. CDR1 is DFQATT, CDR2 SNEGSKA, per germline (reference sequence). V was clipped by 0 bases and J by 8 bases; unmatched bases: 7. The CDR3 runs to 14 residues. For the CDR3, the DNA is TGCAGTGCTAGAGAAATGGGCGGGAGGGACACCCAGTACTTC. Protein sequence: CSAREMGGRDTQYF.

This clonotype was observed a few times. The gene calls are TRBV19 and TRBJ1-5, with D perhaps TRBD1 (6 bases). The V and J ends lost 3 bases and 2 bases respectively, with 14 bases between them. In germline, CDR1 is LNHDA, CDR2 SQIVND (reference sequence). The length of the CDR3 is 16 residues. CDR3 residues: CASSIPRGAGNQPQHF. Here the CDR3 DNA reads TGTGCCAGTAGTATCCCCCGGGGGGCCGGCAATCAGCCCCAGCATTTT.

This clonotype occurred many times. CDR3 loop: CASTLLSDGELFF. CDR3 bases: TGTGCCAGCACCTTATTAAGTGACGGGGAGCTGTTTTTT. The chain couples TRBV12-3 or TRBV12-4 to TRBJ2-2, with unresolved D. The CDR3 covers 13 residues. Trimming cost V 7 bases and J 7 bases, with 13 bases left between them.

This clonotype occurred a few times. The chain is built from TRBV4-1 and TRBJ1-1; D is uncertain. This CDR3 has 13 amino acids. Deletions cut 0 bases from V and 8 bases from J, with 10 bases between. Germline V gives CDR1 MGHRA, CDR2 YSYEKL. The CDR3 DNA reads TGCGCCAGCAGCCAAGAGATAGTCCGGGAAGCTTTCTTT. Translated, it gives CASSQEIVREAFF.